The rows below give T cell receptor beta chains drawn from one sample of a study of technical replicates of blood from several donors. This table comes from immunoSEQ multiplex PCR, and its TCRdb copy is limited to in-frame clones, with some not included. This table holds some 80,000 clones, 94% found once. Sequencing was performed on T cells isolated from PBMCs. Receptor source: a human donor in good health. Each CDR3 is given with its conserved first and last residue. D genes are given only for firm matches. The listing skips clone size in some rows; elsewhere it reads once, few, many or a size class.

J: TRBJ2-7
D: -
V: TRBV14
size: once
DNA: TGTGCCAGCAGCCCCCCGGCGGACAGCTACGAGCAGTACTTC
CDR3: CASSPPADSYEQYF

J: TRBJ1-2
D: -
V: TRBV6-4
size: -
DNA: TGTGCCAGCAGTGGAGGGAGTGGCTACACCTTC
CDR3: CASSGGSGYTF

J: TRBJ1-1
D: -
V: TRBV2
size: -
DNA: TGTGCCAGCAGTGAAGCGGGGGCGAGGACTGAAGCTTTCTTT
CDR3: CASSEAGARTEAFF

J: TRBJ2-7
D: -
V: TRBV5-1
size: -
DNA: TGCGCCAGCAGCCATGACAGTTCCAGCTCCTACGAGCAGTACTTC
CDR3: CASSHDSSSSYEQYF

J: TRBJ2-1
D: TRBD2
V: TRBV5-1
size: -
DNA: TGCGCCAGCAGCTCAGTGGCTAGCGGTGCCTACAATGAGCAGTTCTTC
CDR3: CASSSVASGAYNEQFF

J: TRBJ2-7
D: TRBD2
V: TRBV7-9
size: -
DNA: TGTGCCAGCAGCTTACAGGGAGGGTACGAGCAGTACTTC
CDR3: CASSLQGGYEQYF

J: TRBJ2-3
D: TRBD2
V: TRBV5-8
size: -
DNA: TGTGCCGTTAGGACTAGCGGGAGCGATACGCAGTATTTT
CDR3: CAVRTSGSDTQYF

J: TRBJ1-1
D: TRBD1
V: TRBV6-5
size: -
DNA: TGTGCCAGCAGGACAGGGGGCTGGACGAACACTGAAGCTTTCTTT
CDR3: CASRTGGWTNTEAFF

J: TRBJ2-7
D: -
V: TRBV13
size: -
DNA: TGTGCCAGCAGCTTAGGGGCAGTCCACGAGCAGTACTTC
CDR3: CASSLGAVHEQYF

J: TRBJ1-2
D: -
V: TRBV6-5
size: -
DNA: TGTGCCAGCAGTTACCGGGGGTATGGCTACACCTTC
CDR3: CASSYRGYGYTF

J: TRBJ2-3
D: TRBD2
V: TRBV13
size: -
DNA: TGTGCCAGCAACTTGCGGGAGGGAGATACGCAGTATTTT
CDR3: CASNLREGDTQYF

J: TRBJ1-5
D: -
V: TRBV2
size: once
DNA: TGTGCCAGCAGTTTATATAGCAATCAGCCCCAGCATTTT
CDR3: CASSLYSNQPQHF

J: TRBJ2-7
D: -
V: TRBV6-5
size: -
DNA: TGTGCCAGCAGTTACGCGGGACGGAGCTCCTACGAGCAGTACTTC
CDR3: CASSYAGRSSYEQYF

J: TRBJ2-1
D: TRBD2
V: TRBV7-3
size: -
DNA: TGTGCCAGCAGCTTATATAGCGGGGGTGAGCAGTTCTTC
CDR3: CASSLYSGGEQFF

J: TRBJ1-2
D: -
V: TRBV28
size: -
DNA: TGTGCCAGCAGTTTCGTCAGTGCTCATGGCTACACCTTC
CDR3: CASSFVSAHGYTF

J: TRBJ2-7
D: TRBD2
V: TRBV6-6
size: -
DNA: TGTGCCAGCAGTTATGTGCGGGGGTTGGGTGAGCAGTACTTC
CDR3: CASSYVRGLGEQYF

J: TRBJ2-7
D: TRBD1
V: TRBV29-1
size: -
DNA: TGCAGCGTCAGGACAGGGGGGTCCTACGAGCAGTACTTC
CDR3: CSVRTGGSYEQYF

J: TRBJ2-7
D: -
V: TRBV19
size: few
DNA: TGTGCCAGTAGTATTTCCAGGTCCCAGCAGTACTTC
CDR3: CASSISRSQQYF

J: TRBJ2-3
D: TRBD2
V: TRBV4-3
size: once
DNA: TGCGCCAGCAGCCAAGACGGGACTAGCGGGAGCACAGATACGCAGTATTTT
CDR3: CASSQDGTSGSTDTQYF

J: TRBJ2-7
D: -
V: TRBV5-1
size: -
DNA: TGCGCCAGCAGCCCTGGAGAGGTGAGCATCGACGAGCAGTACTTC
CDR3: CASSPGEVSIDEQYF

J: TRBJ2-3
D: -
V: TRBV2
size: -
DNA: TGTGCCAGCAGTGAGTGGGCCCGATCCACAGATACGCAGTATTTT
CDR3: CASSEWARSTDTQYF

J: TRBJ2-3
D: TRBD2
V: TRBV7-9
size: -
DNA: TGTGCCAGCAGCTTCCAGGCGGGAGGTCATACGCAGTATTTT
CDR3: CASSFQAGGHTQYF

J: TRBJ2-1
D: -
V: TRBV2
size: -
DNA: TGTGCCAGCAGGGATTTGGCGGGAAAAGAGCAGTTCTTC
CDR3: CASRDLAGKEQFF

J: TRBJ2-3
D: TRBD2
V: TRBV2
size: once
DNA: TGTGCCAGCGGACTACCCAGAACTAGCGGGAGTGGGTATGGAGATACGCAGTATTTT
CDR3: CASGLPRTSGSGYGDTQYF

J: TRBJ2-3
D: -
V: TRBV7-8
size: -
DNA: TGTGCCAGCAGCTTACTGATTGCGGGACTCTACACAGATACGCAGTATTTT
CDR3: CASSLLIAGLYTDTQYF

J: TRBJ2-7
D: -
V: TRBV13
size: -
DNA: TGTGCCAGCAGCTTATTTGCAGGAACCTACGAGCAGTACTTC
CDR3: CASSLFAGTYEQYF

J: TRBJ1-4
D: TRBD1
V: TRBV6-5
size: once
DNA: TGTGCCAGCAGTTACTCAGGGACAGGGGTTGAAAAACTGTTTTTT
CDR3: CASSYSGTGVEKLFF